One and the same sample provided the 4 T cell receptor beta chains below, sequenced in a study of beta chain features in type 1 diabetes. Every isolated RNA sample was fully reverse transcribed, so sequencing captured expressed TCRB transcripts. Using immunoSEQ multiplex PCR, the repertoire was profiled, and TCRdb retains in-frame clones only, with some absent. Among approximately 38,000 clones listed, approximately 60% were seen once. The source material was Tregs from blood. These TCRs come from a woman aged 25 to 39 in good health.

The sample holds one count of this clone. This rearrangement joins TRBV6-5 to TRBJ1-6, with TRBD1 as a possible D gene (5 bases). Trimming took 7 bases from V and 9 from J, leaving 10 bases between them. The CDR3 is 12 amino acids. Germline values: CDR1 MNHEY, CDR2 SVGAGI. CDR3 sequence (DNA): TGTGCCAGCACATATAGGGGTTCACCCCTCCACTTT. Amino acid sequence: CASTYRGSPLHF.

The rearrangement links TRBV28 to TRBJ2-2, with D possibly matching TRBD2 (5 bases). Trimming left V 6 bases short and J 2 bases short, with 7 bases between. Looked up from germline, CDR1 is MDHEN and CDR2 is SYDVKM. The CDR3 is 13 amino acids. This chain's CDR3 is CASSRLNTGELFF. In nucleotides, the CDR3 is TGTGCCAGCAGCCGACTAAACACCGGGGAGCTGTTTTTT.

The sample holds one count of this clone. The chain combines TRBV11-2 with TRBJ2-5; no clear D. In germline, CDR1 is SGHAT, CDR2 FQNNGV. V was trimmed by 5 bases and J by 5 bases, leaving 15 bases between them. This CDR3 contains 14 residues. The CDR3 reads CASSLNSFGETQYF. The CDR3, as DNA: TGTGCCAGCAGCCTAAACTCCTTCGGGGAGACCCAGTACTTC.

The chain links TRBV5-5 to TRBJ2-1; the match to TRBD2 covers 10 bases. CDR1 is SGHKS, CDR2 YYEKEE, per germline (reference sequence). V dropped 2 bases and J dropped 7; count of bases not matched to a gene: 6. This CDR3 is 15 amino acids long. The CDR3: CASSFLAGDWNEQFF. Here the CDR3 DNA reads TGTGCCAGCAGCTTCCTAGCGGGAGATTGGAATGAGCAGTTCTTC.